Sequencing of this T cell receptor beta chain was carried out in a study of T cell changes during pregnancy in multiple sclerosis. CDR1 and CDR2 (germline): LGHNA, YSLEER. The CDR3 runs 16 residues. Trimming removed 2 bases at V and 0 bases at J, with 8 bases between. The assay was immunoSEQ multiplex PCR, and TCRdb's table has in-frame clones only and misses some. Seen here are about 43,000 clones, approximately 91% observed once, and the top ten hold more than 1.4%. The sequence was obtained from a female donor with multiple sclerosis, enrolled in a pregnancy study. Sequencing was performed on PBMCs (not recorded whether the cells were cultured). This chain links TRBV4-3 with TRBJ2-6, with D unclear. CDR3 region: CASSQSGLSGANVLTF. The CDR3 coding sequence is TGCGCCAGCAGCCAATCCGGCCTCTCTGGGGCCAACGTCCTGACTTTC.